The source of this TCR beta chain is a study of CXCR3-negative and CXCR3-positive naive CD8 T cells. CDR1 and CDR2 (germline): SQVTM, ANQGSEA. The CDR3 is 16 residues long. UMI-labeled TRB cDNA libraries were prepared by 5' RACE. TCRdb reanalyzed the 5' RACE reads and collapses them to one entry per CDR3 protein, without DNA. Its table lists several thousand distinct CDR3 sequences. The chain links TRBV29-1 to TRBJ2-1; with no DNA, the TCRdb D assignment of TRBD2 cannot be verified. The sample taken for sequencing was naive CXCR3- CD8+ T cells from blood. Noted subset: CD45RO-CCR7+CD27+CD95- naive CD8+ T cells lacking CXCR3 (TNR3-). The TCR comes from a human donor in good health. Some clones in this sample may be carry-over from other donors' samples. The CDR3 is CSVEGTSGKTYNEQFF.